Listed here are 32 T cell receptor beta chains from one sample, sequenced in a study of cytomegalovirus exposure and HLA in healthy donors. Both 60 Vbeta primers and 13 Jbeta primers went into the PCR. The data were produced by immunoSEQ multiplex PCR, yet TCRdb's version contains in-frame clones alone and is incomplete. The sample holds about 160,000 clones, roughly 77% seen once. The specimen was PBMCs. The receptors shown here come from a man aged 25-40 years in good health and CMV-seropositive.

The chain has TRBV29-1 and TRBJ2-5; D unresolved. The last part of the DNA fits TRBJ2-7 better; the J call may be wrong. This CDR3 spans 13 amino acids. The germline gives CDR1 SQVTM, CDR2 ANQGSEA. CDR3 bases: TGCAGCGTTGAAGGCCCGGTTGAATACGAGCAGTACTTC. Its protein is CSVEGPVEYEQYF.

J is TRBJ2-3 and V is TRBV15; 7 bases match TRBD2. V shed 1 base, J shed 5 bases, and the junction held 6 bases outside the gene matches. Per the germline V gene, CDR1 is LNHNV and CDR2 is YYDKDF (reference sequence). This CDR3 spans 15 amino acids. The chain's CDR3 is CATSRGSAGRDTQYF. CDR3 bases: TGTGCCACCAGCAGAGGGTCAGCGGGGAGAGATACGCAGTATTTT. Together with reference TRBV15 and TRBJ2-3, the CDR3 gives the full variable domain: DAMVIQNPRYQVTQFGKPVTLSCSQTLNHNVMYWYQQKSSQAPKLLFHYYDKDFNNEADTPDNFQSRRPNTSFCFLDIRSPGLGDTAMYLCATSRGSAGRDTQYFGPGTRLTVL.

The genes are TRBV6-1 and TRBJ2-5; 9 bases map to TRBD2. Germline V CDR1 and CDR2: MNHNS, SASEGT. Trimming at V came to 6 bases and at J to 4 bases, leaving 6 bases not matched to a gene. The CDR3 consists of 14 residues. The CDR3 DNA sequence: TGTGCCAGCAGCAAGGGTAGCGGGGGAGAGACCCAGTACTTC. Residues: CASSKGSGGETQYF.

The rearrangement uses TRBV12-5 and TRBJ2-7; no definite D call. V was trimmed by 2 bases and J by 1 base, leaving 6 bases between them. This CDR3 spans 13 amino acids. Germline V gene data show CDR1 as LGHNT and CDR2 as FRNRAP. The CDR3 loop reads CASGLPSSYEQYF. The CDR3 region has the DNA TGTGCTAGTGGTTTGCCCTCTTCCTACGAGCAGTACTTC.

The V call is TRBV29-1, the J call TRBJ1-1; D not certain. CDR3 size: 13 residues. Germline CDR1 SQVTM, CDR2 ANQGSEA. V lost 5 bases, J lost 2 bases, and 12 bases lay in between. This CDR3 reads CSVSGMGNTEAFF. The CDR3 DNA follows: TGCAGCGTTTCCGGGATGGGAAACACTGAAGCTTTCTTT. Supplemented by reference TRBV29-1 and TRBJ1-1, the full variable domain reads SAVISQKPSRDICQRGTSLTIQCQVDSQVTMMFWYRQQPGQSLTLIATANQGSEATYESGFVIDKFPISRPNLTFSTLTVSNMSPEDSSIYLCSVSGMGNTEAFFGQGTRLTVV.

The count of this clone is one. The rearrangement uses TRBV30 and TRBJ2-7; D is possibly TRBD1 (5 bases). CDR1 GTSNPN and CDR2 SVGIG come from the germline V gene (reference sequence). Trimming took 7 bases from V and 3 from J, leaving 13 bases between them. The CDR3 extends over 12 amino acids. The CDR3 sequence is CASNRGGYEQYF. As DNA, the CDR3 is TGTGCCTCCAATAGGGGTGGCTACGAGCAGTACTTC. The whole variable domain, filled in from reference TRBV30 and TRBJ2-7, reads SQTIHQWPATLVQPVGSPLSLECTVEGTSNPNLYWYRQAAGRGLQLLFYSVGIGQISSEVPQNLSASRPQDRQFILSSKKLLLSDSGFYLCASNRGGYEQYFGPGTRLTVT.

The chain combines TRBV9 with TRBJ1-1, with D unresolved. CDR3 length: 14 amino acids. CDR1 is SGDLS and CDR2 is YYNGEE in the germline V gene. V shed 0 bases and J shed 6 bases, with 12 bases lying between them. Written as DNA, the CDR3 is TGTGCCAGCAGCGTAGGGGCGCTGCCCGCTGAAGCTTTCTTT. It specifies CASSVGALPAEAFF.

The V gene is TRBV7-9, the J gene TRBJ1-2, with 10 bases fitting TRBD1. The germline V gene has CDR1 SEHNR and CDR2 FQNEAQ (reference sequence). The CDR3 spans 14 residues. Trimming at V came to 5 bases and at J to 5 bases, leaving 5 bases not matched to a gene. The CDR3 DNA is TGTGCCAGCAGCCGGGACAGGGGCGCTTATGGCTACACCTTC. It specifies CASSRDRGAYGYTF.

This chain links TRBV7-2 with TRBJ1-6; maybe TRBD1 (6 bases). This CDR3 contains 18 residues. Germline loops: CDR1 SGHTA, CDR2 FQGNSA. Trimming left V 5 bases short and J 10 bases short, with 27 bases between. The CDR3 loop is CASSPARRGGASSSPLHF. Written as DNA, the CDR3 is TGTGCCAGCAGCCCAGCCCGGAGGGGGGGGGCTAGTAGCTCACCCCTCCACTTT. Full variable domain (remainder filled in from reference TRBV7-2 and TRBJ1-6): GAGVSQSPSNKVTEKGKDVELRCDPISGHTALYWYRQSLGQGLEFLIYFQGNSAPDKSGLPSDRFSAERTGGSVSTLTIQRTQQEDSAVYLCASSPARRGGASSSPLHFGNGTRLTVT.

The rearrangement joins TRBV19 to TRBJ2-7, with 7 bases lining up with TRBD1. The CDR3 loop spans 16 amino acids. Trimming at V came to 3 bases and at J to 2 bases, leaving 10 bases not matched to a gene. Germline V gene data show CDR1 as LNHDA and CDR2 as SQIVND (reference sequence). CDR3: CASSIDPLTGTYEQYF. The DNA for the CDR3 is TGTGCCAGTAGTATCGATCCGTTGACAGGGACCTACGAGCAGTACTTC.

The chain couples TRBV27 to TRBJ2-7, with 10 bases that match TRBD1. CDR3 length: 13 residues. After removal of 5 bases from V and 3 bases from J, the junction contained 1 base not matched to a gene. Germline assignment: CDR1 MNHEY and CDR2 SMNVEV (reference sequence). The CDR3 region has the DNA TGTGCCAGCAGTCGGGACAGGGGCTACGAGCAGTACTTC. Its translation: CASSRDRGYEQYF.

In its sample, this clone was seen once. This rearrangement joins TRBV6-1 to TRBJ1-6; 7 bases are a match to TRBD1. V lost 6 bases, J lost 9 bases, and 5 bases stayed unmatched. In germline, CDR1 is MNHNS, CDR2 SASEGT. This CDR3 has 13 amino acids. CDR3 bases: TGTGCCAGCAGATCAGGGGGGTTTTCACCCCTCCACTTT. It is translated as CASRSGGFSPLHF.

The chain couples TRBV7-2 to TRBJ1-1; D might be TRBD1 (6 bases). Germline assignment: CDR1 SGHTA and CDR2 FQGNSA. CDR3 length: 14 residues. V was pared by 8 bases and J by 1 base, with 14 bases between. For the CDR3, the DNA is TGTGCCAGCGGACCTCGGGGGGCGAACACTGAAGCTTTCTTT. Translation gives CASGPRGANTEAFF.

This rearrangement joins TRBV30 to TRBJ1-5, with D perhaps matching TRBD1 (5 bases). Looked up from germline, CDR1 is GTSNPN and CDR2 is SVGIG (reference sequence). V shed 0 bases and J shed 7 bases, with 13 bases lying between them. The CDR3 totals 14 residues. CDR3 loop: CAWSVGGVTQPQHF. As DNA, the CDR3 is TGTGCCTGGAGTGTCGGGGGGGTGACACAGCCCCAGCATTTT.

The CDR3 coding sequence is TGTGCCAGCAGCTTTCGGTCCTCCTCAACAGCCGGGGAGCTGTTTTTT. It yields the protein CASSFRSSSTAGELFF. The chain uses TRBV5-4 and TRBJ2-2; D unclear. The CDR3 extends over 16 amino acids. The germline V and J ends were trimmed by 2 bases and 6 bases, with 17 bases remaining between them. Germline CDR1 and CDR2: SGHNT and YYREEE (reference sequence). Full variable domain (remainder filled in from reference TRBV5-4 and TRBJ2-2): ETGVTQSPTHLIKTRGQQVTLRCSSQSGHNTVSWYQQALGQGPQFIFQYYREEENGRGNFPPRFSGLQFPNYSSELNVNALELDDSALYLCASSFRSSSTAGELFFGEGSRLTVL.

The rearrangement links TRBV5-6 to TRBJ1-6; maybe TRBD1 (5 bases). Per the germline V gene, CDR1 is SGHDT and CDR2 is YYEEEE. This CDR3 contains 13 residues. Trimming took 4 bases from V and 9 from J, leaving 11 bases between them. The CDR3 DNA reads as TGTGCCAGCAGCATCAGGGAGGGTTCACCCCTCCACTTT. Translation: CASSIREGSPLHF.

This clone turned up a few times. The chain is built from TRBV6-5 and TRBJ1-5; 9 bases map to TRBD1. The V segment lost 6 bases and the J segment 6 bases; nucleotides outside the gene matches: 6. Looked up from germline, CDR1 is MNHEY and CDR2 is SVGAGI. The CDR3 is 14 amino acids. CDR3 region: CASSMGQGSQPQHF. CDR3 nucleotides: TGTGCCAGCAGCATGGGACAGGGTAGTCAGCCCCAGCATTTT.

The rearrangement uses TRBV5-1 and TRBJ2-6; 8 bases agree with TRBD1. Germline-derived CDR1 and CDR2 are SGHRS and YFSETQ. The trim removed 0 bases at V and 4 bases at J, leaving 9 bases unmatched. The CDR3 extends over 18 amino acids. CDR3 sequence: CASSLGQGAFDGANVLTF. The CDR3 region has the DNA TGCGCCAGCAGCTTGGGGCAGGGGGCATTTGACGGGGCCAACGTCCTGACTTTC.

CDR3 sequence: CASSAQTGSTGELFF. The CDR3 nucleotides read TGTGCCAGCAGTGCACAAACAGGGTCCACCGGGGAGCTGTTTTTT. This sequence joins TRBV25-1 and TRBJ2-2; perhaps TRBD1 as D (6 bases). Trimming took off 4 bases at V and 4 bases at J, with 13 bases between the two ends. Germline CDR1 and CDR2: MGHDK and SYGVNS. This CDR3 has 15 residues.

In DNA form, the CDR3 reads TGCGCCAGCAGCCGGGACAGGGGTACAGATACGCAGTATTTT. Translating it yields CASSRDRGTDTQYF. This chain uses TRBV4-3 with TRBJ2-3; 10 nucleotides match TRBD1. Germline V gives CDR1 LGHNA, CDR2 YSLEER. This CDR3 has 14 residues. J gave up 3 bases and V 4 bases, and 1 base lay outside the gene matches.

This rearrangement joins TRBV9 to TRBJ1-1; a weak D match, TRBD1 (5 bases). Germline CDR1 SGDLS, CDR2 YYNGEE. V shed 3 bases and J shed 3 bases, with 15 bases lying between them. The CDR3 extends over 15 amino acids. CDR3 sequence (DNA): TGTGCCAGCAGCGCCGACAGTTTTCCGGACACTGAAGCTTTCTTT. As protein: CASSADSFPDTEAFF.

The V gene is TRBV14, the J gene TRBJ1-5; TRBD1 matches at 10 bases. The CDR3 is made up of 16 amino acids. J gave up 6 bases and V 1 base, and 6 bases lay outside the gene matches. CDR1 is SGHDN and CDR2 is FVKESK in the germline V gene. The CDR3 coding sequence is TGTGCCAGCAGCCAAGCCCGGACAGGGGGAACTCAGCCCCAGCATTTT. The encoded protein is CASSQARTGGTQPQHF.

This clone was seen a few times. The chain is built from TRBV2 and TRBJ2-5; a possible D gene is TRBD1 (6 bases). This CDR3 comprises 15 residues. The ends were cut back, 5 bases at V and 1 base at J, with 14 bases in the middle. Germline V gives CDR1 SNHLY, CDR2 FYNNEI. The CDR3 DNA sequence: TGTGCCAGCAGTTGGAATACAGGGATCCAAGAGACCCAGTACTTC. Translating it yields CASSWNTGIQETQYF. Looking up the rest from reference TRBV2 and TRBJ2-5 gives the full variable domain: EPEVTQTPSHQVTQMGQEVILRCVPISNHLYFYWYRQILGQKVEFLVSFYNNEISEKSEIFDDQFSVERPDGSNFTLKIRSTKLEDSAMYFCASSWNTGIQETQYFGPGTRLLVL.

This clone turned up a few times. V usage is TRBV25-1 and J usage is TRBJ2-7; possible D gene TRBD2, 6 bases. V lost 1 base and J lost 1, with 14 bases in between. Germline values: CDR1 MGHDK, CDR2 SYGVNS. The CDR3 sequence is 16 residues long. For the CDR3, the DNA is TGTGCCAGCAGTGAATCTGGGGTTGGAGGGTCCTACGAGCAGTACTTC. It translates to CASSESGVGGSYEQYF.

The gene calls are TRBV30 and TRBJ1-2; D is possibly TRBD1 (5 bases). There are 12 residues in the CDR3. The V gene's germline CDR1 is GTSNPN and CDR2 SVGIG (reference sequence). Trimming pared 3 bases from V and 4 bases from J, leaving 9 bases between. CDR3 amino acids: CAWSREGYGYTF. In DNA form, the CDR3 reads TGTGCCTGGAGCAGGGAGGGCTATGGCTACACCTTC.

This clone turned up a few times. This chain connects TRBV4-1 to TRBJ1-1; 7 positions match TRBD1. With 2 bases clipped from V and 7 bases from J, the junction kept 4 bases outside the gene matches. CDR1 is MGHRA, CDR2 YSYEKL, per germline. This CDR3 spans 13 amino acids. The CDR3 here is CASSQPWDSEAFF. The CDR3, as DNA: TGCGCCAGCAGCCAACCTTGGGACAGTGAAGCTTTCTTT.

The chain employs TRBV19 and TRBJ2-1, with a weak D call TRBD2 (6 bases). Trimming pared 3 bases from V and 2 bases from J, leaving 8 bases between. CDR1 LNHDA and CDR2 SQIVND come from the germline V gene (reference sequence). The CDR3 is 14 residues long. CDR3 coding DNA: TGTGCCAGTAGTATGCGGGGCCCCTACAATGAGCAGTTCTTC. Protein: CASSMRGPYNEQFF. Combining the CDR3 with reference TRBV19 and TRBJ2-1 gives the whole variable domain DGGITQSPKYLFRKEGQNVTLSCEQNLNHDAMYWYRQDPGQGLRLIYYSQIVNDFQKGDIAEGYSVSREKKESFPLTVTSAQKNPTAFYLCASSMRGPYNEQFFGPGTRLTVL.

The chain couples TRBV6-5 to TRBJ1-1; weak D call: TRBD1 (6 bases). The CDR3 contains 13 residues. Germline V gene data show CDR1 as MNHEY and CDR2 as SVGAGI. Trimming took off 3 bases at V and 4 bases at J, with 9 bases between the two ends. CDR3: CASSYQGRTEAFF. CDR3 sequence (DNA): TGTGCCAGCAGTTATCAGGGGCGCACTGAAGCTTTCTTT.

J is TRBJ2-3 and V is TRBV5-4; 15 nucleotides line up with TRBD2. The V segment lost 4 bases and the J segment 4 bases; nucleotides outside the gene matches: 4. Germline V gene sequence: CDR1 SGHNT, CDR2 YYREEE (reference sequence). This CDR3 has 16 residues. The CDR3 bases are TGTGCCAGCAGCCCGGGACTAGCGGGGGGACCAGATACGCAGTATTTT. It specifies CASSPGLAGGPDTQYF.

The chain employs TRBV6-6 and TRBJ2-7, with 8 bases aligning to TRBD1. The length of the CDR3 is 14 residues. V lost 5 bases, J lost 3 bases, and 6 bases stayed unmatched. Per the germline V gene, CDR1 is MNHNY and CDR2 is SVGAGI (reference sequence). CDR3 sequence: CASSPGQGVYEQYF. The CDR3 DNA follows: TGTGCCAGCAGTCCAGGACAGGGCGTCTACGAGCAGTACTTC.

The gene calls are TRBV20-1 and TRBJ1-1; tentative D call: TRBD1 (5 bases). CDR1 is DFQATT, CDR2 SNEGSKA, per germline (reference sequence). V dropped 7 bases and J dropped 5 bases, with 11 bases sitting between them. The CDR3 is made up of 11 amino acids. The CDR3 is CSVDSGTEAFF. In nucleotides, the CDR3 is TGCAGTGTAGACAGCGGGACTGAAGCTTTCTTT.

In its sample, this clone was seen once. This sequence joins TRBV19 and TRBJ2-2; possible D gene TRBD1, 6 bases. CDR3 length: 15 residues. The germline V and J ends were trimmed by 7 bases and 7 bases, with 19 bases remaining between them. Germline values: CDR1 LNHDA, CDR2 SQIVND (reference sequence). CDR3 sequence (DNA): TGTGCCAGTAATCCACAGGGCGCTATGAGCGGGGAGCTGTTTTTT. This gives the protein CASNPQGAMSGELFF. The full variable domain, rest sourced from reference TRBV19 and TRBJ2-2, is DGGITQSPKYLFRKEGQNVTLSCEQNLNHDAMYWYRQDPGQGLRLIYYSQIVNDFQKGDIAEGYSVSREKKESFPLTVTSAQKNPTAFYLCASNPQGAMSGELFFGEGSRLTVL.